These 5 T cell receptor beta chains were all obtained from the same sample, sequenced in a study of blood T cell repertoires in COVID-19 (TCRdb year 2020). The library was prepared using the immunoSEQ multiplex PCR assay. TCRdb re-hosts the immuneACCESS table, in-frame sequences only. Its copies lack some clones; in the studies checked, an unresolved V gene accounts for under half of them, and the cause for the rest is not known. The sample profile shows hundreds of thousands of clones; around three quarters of them were found once. Of the sample, 2.5% to 4% is held by the ten largest clones. The material sequenced was peripheral blood. These receptors were obtained from a woman aged 80 or over with acute or convalescent COVID-19.

This clone was counted once. The chain links TRBV10-3 to TRBJ1-5; no clear D. The germline V and J ends were trimmed by 6 bases and 3 bases, with 6 bases remaining between them. The V gene's germline CDR1 is ENHRY and CDR2 SYGVKD. There are 12 residues in the CDR3. The CDR3 DNA follows: TGTGCCATCAGGGCAGACAATCAGCCCCAGCATTTT. Translated: CAIRADNQPQHF.

The chain employs TRBV2 and TRBJ2-1; tentative D call: TRBD2 (5 bases). CDR1 is SNHLY and CDR2 is FYNNEI in the germline V gene. V gave up 2 bases and J gave up 10 bases, with 9 bases separating them. This CDR3 is 12 amino acids long. The CDR3 here is CASSELAGEQFF. The CDR3 DNA reads TGTGCCAGCAGTGAACTAGCAGGAGAGCAGTTCTTC.

This clone was seen a single time. The chain uses TRBV3-1 (or the pseudogene TRBV3-2) and TRBJ2-2; 9 bases align to TRBD2. The junction had 5 bases not matched to a gene; V was cut back by 2 bases and J by 4 bases. Germline V gene lookup returns CDR1 LGHDT and CDR2 YNNKEL (reference sequence). The CDR3 covers 16 residues. The CDR3: CASSQPSSGTTGELFF. The CDR3 nucleotides read TGTGCCAGCAGCCAACCCTCTAGCGGGACCACCGGGGAGCTGTTTTTT.

J is TRBJ2-2 and V is TRBV6-2 or TRBV6-3; a weak D match, TRBD1 (5 bases). The CDR3 covers 14 residues. Trimming removed 4 bases at V and 2 bases at J, with 8 bases between. Per germline, CDR1 MNHEY and CDR2 SVGEGT. The CDR3 reads CASSSQGNTGELFF. DNA of the CDR3: TGTGCCAGCAGTTCGCAGGGCAACACCGGGGAGCTGTTTTTT.

V is TRBV5-1 and J is TRBJ2-2, with 14 bases that match TRBD2. The CDR3 has 18 residues. With V trimmed by 4 bases and J by 0 bases, 5 bases remained unmatched. CDR1 is SGHRS, CDR2 YFSETQ, per germline. The CDR3 DNA follows: TGCGCCAGCAGCCCAGGACTAGCGGGAGGTACGAACACCGGGGAGCTGTTTTTT. The encoded protein is CASSPGLAGGTNTGELFF.